This TCR beta chain originates from a study of memory CD4+ T cells and cytomegalovirus serostatus. Single viable CD3+CD4+CD8-CD45RO+ cells were sorted as the memory CD4+ T cells. Whole-study results and caveats: CD4+ memory repertoires contained about 40% of the 164 reported CMV TCRbeta sequences.

Libraries were prepared by immunoSEQ multiplex PCR; TCRdb keeps only in-frame clonotypes and omits some of them. The profile covers under 80,000 clones, with 82% appearing a single time and around 0.9% taken by the ten largest. To note about this clone: Its matching antigen is unknown. The sample carries other DNA sequences with the same CDR3.

The CDR3 loop spans 14 amino acids. The germline CDR1 and CDR2 sequences are SGHRS and YFSETQ. With 5 bases removed from V and 0 bases from J, the gap between germline ends came to 10 bases. Sample: memory CD4+ T cells from blood. The receptor comes from an adult in good health and CMV-seronegative. The chain joins TRBV5-1 to TRBJ2-3; no clear D gene. The CDR3 sequence is CASSSGLSTDTQYF. The CDR3 DNA reads TGCGCCAGCAGTTCAGGCCTTAGCACAGATACGCAGTATTTT.